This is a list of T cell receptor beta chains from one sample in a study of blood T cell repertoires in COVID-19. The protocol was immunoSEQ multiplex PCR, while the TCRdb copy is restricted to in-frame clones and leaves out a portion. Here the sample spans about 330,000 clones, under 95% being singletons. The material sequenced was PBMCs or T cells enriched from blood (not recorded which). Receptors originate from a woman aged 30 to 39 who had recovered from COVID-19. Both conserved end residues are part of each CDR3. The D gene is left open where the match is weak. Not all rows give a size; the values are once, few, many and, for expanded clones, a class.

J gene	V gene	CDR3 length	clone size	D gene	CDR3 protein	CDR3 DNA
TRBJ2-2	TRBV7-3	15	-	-	CASSLFGQNTGELFF	TGTGCCAGCAGCTTATTCGGACAGAACACCGGGGAGCTGTTTTTT
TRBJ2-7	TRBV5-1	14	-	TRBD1	CASSQGQGNDEQYF	TGCGCCAGCAGCCAGGGACAGGGGAATGACGAGCAGTACTTC
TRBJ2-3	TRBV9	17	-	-	CASSFSYQGLHSDTQYF	TGTGCCAGCAGCTTCTCTTACCAGGGGCTCCATTCAGATACGCAGTATTTT
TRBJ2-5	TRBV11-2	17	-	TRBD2	CASSLGRGGASRETQYF	TGTGCCAGCAGCTTAGGTCGCGGGGGAGCCTCGAGAGAGACCCAGTACTTC
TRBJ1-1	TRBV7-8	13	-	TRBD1	CASSSGQIIEAFF	TGTGCCAGCAGTTCGGGACAGATCATTGAAGCTTTCTTT
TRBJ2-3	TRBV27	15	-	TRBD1	CASSFQGETTDTQYF	TGTGCCAGCAGTTTTCAGGGGGAAACCACAGATACGCAGTATTTT
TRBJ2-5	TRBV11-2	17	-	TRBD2	CASSPGTSGGAGETQYF	TGTGCCAGCAGCCCTGGGACTAGCGGGGGGGCAGGAGAGACCCAGTACTTC
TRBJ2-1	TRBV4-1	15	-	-	CASSRLREGHNEQFF	TGCGCCAGCAGCCGCCTCCGCGAGGGCCACAATGAGCAGTTCTTC
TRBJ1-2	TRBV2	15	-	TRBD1	CASSPGTGRDYGYTF	TGTGCCAGCAGTCCCGGGACAGGGAGAGACTATGGCTACACCTTC
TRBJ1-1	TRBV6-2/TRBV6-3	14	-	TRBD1	CASTPRQGDTEAFF	TGTGCCAGCACCCCAAGACAGGGGGACACTGAAGCTTTCTTT
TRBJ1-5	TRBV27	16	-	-	CASSLAGRGRNQPQHF	TGTGCCAGCAGTTTAGCTGGCAGGGGACGCAATCAGCCCCAGCATTTT
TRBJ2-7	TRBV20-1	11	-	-	CSATTDYEQYF	TGCAGTGCGACGACAGACTACGAGCAGTACTTC
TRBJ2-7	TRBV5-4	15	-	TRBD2	CASSPGTSGHYEQYF	TGTGCCAGCAGCCCCGGGACTAGCGGACACTACGAGCAGTACTTC
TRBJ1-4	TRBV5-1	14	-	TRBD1	CASSPGQGGEKLFF	TGCGCCAGCAGCCCGGGACAGGGAGGTGAAAAACTGTTTTTT
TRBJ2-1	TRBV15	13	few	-	CATSRDGVGEQFF	TGTGCCACCAGCAGAGATGGAGTCGGAGAGCAGTTCTTC
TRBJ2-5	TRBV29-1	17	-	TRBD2	CSVIPLPFLAGEETQYF	TGCAGCGTTATACCCCTCCCCTTCCTAGCGGGGGAAGAGACCCAGTACTTC
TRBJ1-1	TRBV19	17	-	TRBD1	CASSIVRTGQGSTEAFF	TGTGCCAGTAGTATAGTCCGGACGGGACAGGGATCTACTGAAGCTTTCTTT
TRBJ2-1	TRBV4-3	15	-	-	CASSQFPGSGNEQFF	TGCGCCAGCAGCCAATTTCCGGGGAGTGGTAATGAGCAGTTCTTC
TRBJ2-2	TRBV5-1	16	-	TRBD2	CASARLAGEVTGELFF	TGCGCCAGCGCCCGACTAGCGGGAGAGGTCACCGGGGAGCTGTTTTTT
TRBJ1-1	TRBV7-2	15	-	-	CASSSDRIEYTEAFF	TGTGCCAGCAGCTCCGACAGGATAGAGTACACTGAAGCTTTCTTT
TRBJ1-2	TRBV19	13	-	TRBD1	CASRTGTGSGYTF	TGTGCCAGTAGAACCGGGACAGGGTCTGGCTACACCTTC
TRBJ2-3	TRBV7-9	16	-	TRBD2	CASSLGASGTTDTQYF	TGTGCCAGCAGCTTAGGTGCTAGCGGGACCACAGATACGCAGTATTTT
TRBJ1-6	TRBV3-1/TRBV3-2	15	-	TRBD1	CASSQGQGADSPLHF	TGTGCCAGCAGCCAAGGGCAGGGGGCCGATTCACCCCTCCACTTT
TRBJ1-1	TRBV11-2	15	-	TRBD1	CASSLGTGRRTEAFF	TGTGCCAGCAGCTTAGGGACAGGGAGGCGCACTGAAGCTTTCTTT